This T cell receptor (beta chain) was obtained from a study of CD8 T cells in Susac syndrome. Study outcomes and limitations: Acknowledgment was made by the study that its TCR sequencing and HLA analysis involved a relatively small number of individuals.

The RNA, roughly 0.5 to 1 ug, was put through reverse transcription using random hexamers. immunoSEQ multiplex PCR amplified TCR beta CDR3 across 54 Vbeta, 13 Jbeta. TCRdb fed the immunoSEQ multiplex PCR reads into MiXCR, producing one record per CDR3 protein. The sample contains hundreds of thousands of distinct CDR3 sequences, about 90% of which appear only once. V shed 3 bases, J shed 7 bases, and the junction held 6 bases outside the gene matches. The CDR3 contains 16 residues. Germline V lookup: CDR1 SGDLS, CDR2 YYNGEE. In this sample, this clonotype turned up once. Its antigen is undetermined. Negative magnetic isolation gave CD8+ and CD4+ cells; FACS enriched CD8+ TEMRA.

The source is a human donor with multiple sclerosis. J is TRBJ2-1 and V is TRBV9, with 14 bases aligning to TRBD2. The specimen sequenced was CD8+ T cells from PBMCs. The CDR3 DNA follows: TGTGCCAGCAGCGACCCCGGGACTAGCGGGGGAAATGAGCAGTTCTTC. Its protein is CASSDPGTSGGNEQFF. Complete variable domain (other parts from reference TRBV9 and TRBJ2-1): DSGVTQTPKHLITATGQRVTLRCSPRSGDLSVYWYQQSLDQGLQFLIQYYNGEERAKGNILERFSAQQFPDLHSELNLSSLELGDSALYFCASSDPGTSGGNEQFFGPGTRLTVL.